This T cell receptor (beta chain) was observed in a study of T cell responses to AZD1222 COVID-19 vaccine. Produced via immunoSEQ multiplex PCR; TCRdb's table is partial and in-frame only. Counted here are fewer than 90,000 clones, approximately 91% occurring once; the ten biggest clones make up approximately 11%. CDR1 is SGHTA and CDR2 is FQGNSA in the germline V gene. This CDR3 region has 13 residues. Trimming shortened V by 5 bases and J by 4 bases, and 9 bases separated the two germline ends. The TCR sequence derives from an adult in good health. Source: peripheral blood, taken on day 0 of AZD1222 vaccination. This sequence joins TRBV7-2 and TRBJ1-3; D gene uncertain. The CDR3, as DNA: TGTGCCAGCAGCCCTATTTACGGAAACACCATATATTTT. Encoded protein: CASSPIYGNTIYF.